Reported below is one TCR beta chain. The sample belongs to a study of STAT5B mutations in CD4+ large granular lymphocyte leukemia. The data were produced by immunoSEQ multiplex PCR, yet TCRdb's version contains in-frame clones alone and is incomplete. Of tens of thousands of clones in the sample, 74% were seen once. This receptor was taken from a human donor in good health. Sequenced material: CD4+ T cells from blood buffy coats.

The CDR3 loop reads CASRFRYGYTF. The CDR3 coding sequence is TGTGCCAGCAGGTTCCGCTATGGCTACACCTTC. The chain employs TRBV6-5 and TRBJ1-2; unclear D gene. Germline V gives CDR1 MNHEY, CDR2 SVGAGI. The V end lost 6 bases, the J end lost 4 bases, and 6 bases lay between the germline ends. The CDR3 has 11 amino acids.